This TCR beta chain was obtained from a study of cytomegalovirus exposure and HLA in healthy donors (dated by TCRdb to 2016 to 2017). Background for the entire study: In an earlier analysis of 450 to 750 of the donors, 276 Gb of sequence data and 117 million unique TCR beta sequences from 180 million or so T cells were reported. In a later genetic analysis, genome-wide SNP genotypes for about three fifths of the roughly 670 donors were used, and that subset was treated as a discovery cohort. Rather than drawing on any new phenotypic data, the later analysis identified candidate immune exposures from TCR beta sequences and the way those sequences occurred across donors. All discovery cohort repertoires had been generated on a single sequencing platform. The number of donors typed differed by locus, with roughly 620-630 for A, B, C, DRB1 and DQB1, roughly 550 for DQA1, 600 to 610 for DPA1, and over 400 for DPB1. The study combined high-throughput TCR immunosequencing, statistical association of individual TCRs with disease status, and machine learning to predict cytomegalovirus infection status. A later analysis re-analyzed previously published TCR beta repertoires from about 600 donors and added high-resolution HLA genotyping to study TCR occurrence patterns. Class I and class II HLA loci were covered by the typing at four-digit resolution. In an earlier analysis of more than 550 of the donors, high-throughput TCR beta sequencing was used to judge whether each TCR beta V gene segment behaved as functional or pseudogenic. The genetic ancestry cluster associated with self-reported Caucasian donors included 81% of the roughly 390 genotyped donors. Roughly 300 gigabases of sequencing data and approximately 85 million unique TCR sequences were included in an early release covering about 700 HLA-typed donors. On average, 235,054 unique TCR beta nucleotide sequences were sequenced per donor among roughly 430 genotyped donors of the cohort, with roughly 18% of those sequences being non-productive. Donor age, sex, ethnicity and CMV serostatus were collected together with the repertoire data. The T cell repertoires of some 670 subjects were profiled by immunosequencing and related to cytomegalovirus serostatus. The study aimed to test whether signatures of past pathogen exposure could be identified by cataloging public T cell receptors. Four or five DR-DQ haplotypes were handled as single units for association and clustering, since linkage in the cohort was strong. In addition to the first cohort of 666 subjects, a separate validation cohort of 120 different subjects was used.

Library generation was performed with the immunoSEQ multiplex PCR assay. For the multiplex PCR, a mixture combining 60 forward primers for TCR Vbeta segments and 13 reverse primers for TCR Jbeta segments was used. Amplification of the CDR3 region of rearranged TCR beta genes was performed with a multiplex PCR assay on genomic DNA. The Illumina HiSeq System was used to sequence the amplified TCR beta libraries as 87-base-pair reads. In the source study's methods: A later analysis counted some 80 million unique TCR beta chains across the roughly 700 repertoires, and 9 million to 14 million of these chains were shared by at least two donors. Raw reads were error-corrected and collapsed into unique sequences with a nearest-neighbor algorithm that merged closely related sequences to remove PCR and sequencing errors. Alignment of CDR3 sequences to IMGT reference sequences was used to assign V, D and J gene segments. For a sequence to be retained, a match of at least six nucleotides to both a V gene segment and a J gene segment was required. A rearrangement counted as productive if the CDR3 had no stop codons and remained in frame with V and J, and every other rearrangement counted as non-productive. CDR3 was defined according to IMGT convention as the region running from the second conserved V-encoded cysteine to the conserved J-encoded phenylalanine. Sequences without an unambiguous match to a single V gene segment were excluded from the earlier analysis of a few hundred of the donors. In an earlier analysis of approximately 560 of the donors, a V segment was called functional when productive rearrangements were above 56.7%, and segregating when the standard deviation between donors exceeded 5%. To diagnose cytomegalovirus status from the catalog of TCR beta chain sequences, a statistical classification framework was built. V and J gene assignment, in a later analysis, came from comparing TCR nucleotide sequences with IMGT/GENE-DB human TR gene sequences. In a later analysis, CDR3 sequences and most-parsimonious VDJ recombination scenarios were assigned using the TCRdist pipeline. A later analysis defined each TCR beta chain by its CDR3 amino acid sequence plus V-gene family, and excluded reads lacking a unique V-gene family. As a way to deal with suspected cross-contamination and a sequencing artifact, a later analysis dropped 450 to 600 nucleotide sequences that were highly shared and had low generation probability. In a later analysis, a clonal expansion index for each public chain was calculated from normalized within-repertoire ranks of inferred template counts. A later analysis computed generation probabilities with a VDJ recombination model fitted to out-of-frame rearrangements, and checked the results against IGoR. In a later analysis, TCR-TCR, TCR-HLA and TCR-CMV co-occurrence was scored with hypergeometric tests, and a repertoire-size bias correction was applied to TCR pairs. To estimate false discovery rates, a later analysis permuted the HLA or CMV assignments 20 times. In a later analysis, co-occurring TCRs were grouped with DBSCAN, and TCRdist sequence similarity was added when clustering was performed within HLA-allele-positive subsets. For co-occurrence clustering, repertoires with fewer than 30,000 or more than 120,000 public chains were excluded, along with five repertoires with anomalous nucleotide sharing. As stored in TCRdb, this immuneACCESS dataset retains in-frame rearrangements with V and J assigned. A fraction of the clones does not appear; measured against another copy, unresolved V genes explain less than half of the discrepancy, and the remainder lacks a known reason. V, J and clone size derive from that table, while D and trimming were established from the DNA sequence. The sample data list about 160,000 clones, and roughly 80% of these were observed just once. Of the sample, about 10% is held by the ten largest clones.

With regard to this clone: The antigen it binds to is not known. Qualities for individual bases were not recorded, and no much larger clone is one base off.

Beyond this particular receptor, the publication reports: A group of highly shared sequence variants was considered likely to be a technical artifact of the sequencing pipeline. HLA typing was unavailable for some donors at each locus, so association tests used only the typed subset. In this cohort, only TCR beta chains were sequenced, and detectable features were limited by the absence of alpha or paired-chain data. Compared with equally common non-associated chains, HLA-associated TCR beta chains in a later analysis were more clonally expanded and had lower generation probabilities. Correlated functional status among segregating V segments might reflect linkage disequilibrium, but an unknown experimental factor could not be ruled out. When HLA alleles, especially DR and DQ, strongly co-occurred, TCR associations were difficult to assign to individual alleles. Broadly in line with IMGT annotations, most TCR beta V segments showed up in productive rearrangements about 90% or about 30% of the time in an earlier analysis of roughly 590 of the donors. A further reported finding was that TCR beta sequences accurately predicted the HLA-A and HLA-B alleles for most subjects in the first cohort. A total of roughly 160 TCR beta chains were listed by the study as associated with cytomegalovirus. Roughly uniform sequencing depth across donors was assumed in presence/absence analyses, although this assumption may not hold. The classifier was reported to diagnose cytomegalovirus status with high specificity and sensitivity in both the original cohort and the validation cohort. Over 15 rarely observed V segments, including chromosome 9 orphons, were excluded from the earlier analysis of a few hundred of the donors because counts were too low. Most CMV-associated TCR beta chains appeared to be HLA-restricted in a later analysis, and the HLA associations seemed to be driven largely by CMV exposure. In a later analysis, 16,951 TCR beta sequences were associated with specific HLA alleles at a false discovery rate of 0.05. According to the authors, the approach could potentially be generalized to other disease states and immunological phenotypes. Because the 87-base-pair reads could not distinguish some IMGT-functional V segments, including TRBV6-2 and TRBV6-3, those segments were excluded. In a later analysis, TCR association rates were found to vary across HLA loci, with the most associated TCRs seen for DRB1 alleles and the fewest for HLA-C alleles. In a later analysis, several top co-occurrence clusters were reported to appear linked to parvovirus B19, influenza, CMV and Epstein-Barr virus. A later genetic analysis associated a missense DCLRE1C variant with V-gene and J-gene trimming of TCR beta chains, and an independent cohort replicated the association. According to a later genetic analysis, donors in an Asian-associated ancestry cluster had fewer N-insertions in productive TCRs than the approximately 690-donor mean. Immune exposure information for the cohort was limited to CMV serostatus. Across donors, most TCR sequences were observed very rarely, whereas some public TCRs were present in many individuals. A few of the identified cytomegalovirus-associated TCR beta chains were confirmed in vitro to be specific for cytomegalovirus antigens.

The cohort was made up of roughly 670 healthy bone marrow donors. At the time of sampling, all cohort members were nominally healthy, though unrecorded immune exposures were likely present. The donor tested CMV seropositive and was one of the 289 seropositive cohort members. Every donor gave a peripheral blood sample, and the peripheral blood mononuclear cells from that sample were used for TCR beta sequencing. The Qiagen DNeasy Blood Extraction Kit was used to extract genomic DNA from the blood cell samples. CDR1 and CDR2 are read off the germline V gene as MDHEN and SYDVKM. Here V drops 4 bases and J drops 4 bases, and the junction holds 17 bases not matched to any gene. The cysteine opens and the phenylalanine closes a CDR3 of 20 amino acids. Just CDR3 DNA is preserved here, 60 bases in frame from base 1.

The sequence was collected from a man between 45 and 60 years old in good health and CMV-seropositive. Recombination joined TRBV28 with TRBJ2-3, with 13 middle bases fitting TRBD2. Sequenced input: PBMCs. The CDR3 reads CASSSTGPTSGGLRADTQYF. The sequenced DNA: TGTGCCAGCAGTTCCACCGGCCCGACTAGCGGGGGGTTGCGGGCAGATACGCAGTATTTT.